Below, 28 T cell receptor beta chains from the same sample are listed, as sequenced in a study of blood T cell repertoires in COVID-19. The table came from immunoSEQ multiplex PCR; TCRdb's copy has only in-frame clones and leaves some out. In the table there are about 170,000 clones, roughly 70% of which are singletons. The sample taken for sequencing was peripheral blood. These receptors all come from a woman at least 80 years old with acute or convalescent COVID-19.

This sequence joins TRBV27 and TRBJ2-1; 9 bases agree with TRBD1. The V gene end was trimmed by 6 bases and the J gene end by 0 bases; junction bases not matched to a gene: 3. Germline values: CDR1 MNHEY, CDR2 SMNVEV (reference sequence). CDR3 size: 15 residues. This CDR3 is CASRQGQGSYNEQFF. For the CDR3, the DNA is TGTGCCAGCAGACAGGGACAGGGCTCCTACAATGAGCAGTTCTTC.

This chain connects TRBV3-1 (or the pseudogene TRBV3-2) to TRBJ2-2, with D possibly being TRBD2 (6 bases). Germline CDR1 and CDR2: LGHDT and YNNKEL (reference sequence). CDR3 length: 18 amino acids. V lost 5 bases, J lost 4 bases, and 23 bases lay in between. The CDR3 DNA sequence: TGTGCCAGCAGCACTCAAAAACCGGGACTCTCGGGCACCGGGGAGCTGTTTTTT. Protein product: CASSTQKPGLSGTGELFF.

This rearrangement joins TRBV11-3 to TRBJ2-3; the match to TRBD1 covers 10 bases. The germline V gene encodes CDR1 SGHNT and CDR2 YENEEA. V shed 1 base and J 6 bases; nucleotides not matched to a gene: 7. This CDR3 has 16 amino acids. CDR3 loop: CASSLGGDRGQDTQYF. CDR3 DNA sequence: TGTGCCAGCAGCTTAGGAGGAGACAGGGGGCAGGATACGCAGTATTTT.

J is TRBJ2-3 and V is TRBV5-4, with TRBD2 matching 13 bases. Per germline, CDR1 SGHNT and CDR2 YYREEE (reference sequence). Trimming cost V 1 base and J 3 bases; bases outside gene matches: 2. The CDR3 is made up of 16 amino acids. In DNA, the CDR3 is TGTGCCAGCAGCTTGATGACTAGCGGGAGGACAGATACGCAGTATTTT. The encoded protein is CASSLMTSGRTDTQYF.

Ten or more counts support this clone. For the CDR3, the DNA is TGTGCCAGCAGACCCAGGAAACTAGCGGGCTACGAGCAGTACTTC. Its translation: CASRPRKLAGYEQYF. The chain combines TRBV6-5 with TRBJ2-7; 9 nucleotides align to TRBD2. Per germline, CDR1 MNHEY and CDR2 SVGAGI. With V trimmed by 6 bases and J by 3 bases, 9 bases remained unmatched. The CDR3 sequence is 15 residues long.

This chain uses TRBV19 with TRBJ1-5; TRBD1 matches at 9 bases. With 5 bases clipped from V and 5 bases from J, the junction kept 10 bases outside the gene matches. The germline V gene has CDR1 LNHDA and CDR2 SQIVND (reference sequence). CDR3 length equals 16 residues. This chain's CDR3 is CASSPRTGGFHQPQHF. The DNA for the CDR3 is TGTGCCAGTAGTCCCCGTACAGGGGGCTTCCATCAGCCCCAGCATTTT.

The chain combines TRBV27 with TRBJ1-4; perhaps TRBD1 as D (6 bases). The V end was cut by 5 bases, the J end by 7 bases, with 14 bases between. Germline V gene lookup returns CDR1 MNHEY and CDR2 SMNVEV (reference sequence). The CDR3 sequence is 14 residues long. The CDR3 spells CASSTARGGEKLFF. The CDR3 DNA follows: TGTGCCAGCAGTACCGCAAGGGGGGGTGAAAAACTGTTTTTT. Full variable domain (remainder filled in from reference TRBV27 and TRBJ1-4): EAQVTQNPRYLITVTGKKLTVTCSQNMNHEYMSWYRQDPGLGLRQIYYSMNVEVTDKGDVPEGYKVSRKEKRNFPLILESPSPNQTSLYFCASSTARGGEKLFFGSGTQLSVL.

This clone appeared a few times. The chain employs TRBV6-5 and TRBJ2-2; weak D call: TRBD2 (5 bases). Germline V gene sequence: CDR1 MNHEY, CDR2 SVGAGI. V dropped 0 bases and J dropped 4 bases, with 12 bases sitting between them. The length of the CDR3 is 16 residues. The CDR3 protein is CASSYSPVDSTGELFF. The CDR3 DNA follows: TGTGCCAGCAGTTACTCCCCCGTGGACTCCACCGGGGAGCTGTTTTTT.

The rearrangement joins TRBV7-2 to TRBJ2-1; TRBD2 aligns across 8 bases. The CDR3 contains 15 residues. Unmatched junction bases numbered 12, after V lost 5 bases and J lost 9 bases. Looked up from germline, CDR1 is SGHTA and CDR2 is FQGNSA. CDR3 amino acids: CASSVWAGGRVEQFF. The CDR3 bases are TGTGCCAGCAGCGTTTGGGCGGGAGGACGCGTTGAGCAGTTCTTC. Based on the CDR3 plus reference TRBV7-2 and TRBJ2-1, the full variable domain is GAGVSQSPSNKVTEKGKDVELRCDPISGHTALYWYRQSLGQGLEFLIYFQGNSAPDKSGLPSDRFSAERTGGSVSTLTIQRTQQEDSAVYLCASSVWAGGRVEQFFGPGTRLTVL.

CDR3 sequence (DNA): TGTGCCAGCAGTTTACGACCCGGGACTTATGGAAACACCATATATTTT. This translates into CASSLRPGTYGNTIYF. This chain links TRBV28 with TRBJ1-3; possibly TRBD1 for D (5 bases). CDR1 is MDHEN and CDR2 is SYDVKM in the germline V gene. The CDR3 has 16 residues. V was pared by 2 bases and J by 3 bases, with 14 bases between.

The chain couples TRBV18 to TRBJ1-3; perhaps TRBD1 as D (6 bases). This CDR3 is 15 amino acids long. Deletions cut 5 bases from V and 2 bases from J, with 13 bases between. Germline V gives CDR1 KGHSH, CDR2 LQKENI. CDR3 nucleotides: TGTGCCAGCTCATCGGGACATTTTACTGGAAACACCATATATTTT. The encoded protein is CASSSGHFTGNTIYF.

The chain uses TRBV5-5 and TRBJ2-3, with D possibly matching TRBD2 (5 bases). There are 14 residues in the CDR3. Germline CDR1 and CDR2: SGHKS and YYEKEE (reference sequence). V gave up 4 bases and J gave up 1 base, with 10 bases separating them. The CDR3 is CASSLRDRTDTQYF. CDR3 DNA: TGTGCCAGCAGCCTCCGGGATCGCACAGATACGCAGTATTTT.

This rearrangement joins TRBV6-2 or TRBV6-3 to TRBJ2-1, with 9 bases matching TRBD1. CDR1 and CDR2 (germline): MNHEY, SVGEGT. The CDR3 consists of 16 residues. Trimming cost V 0 bases and J 1 base; bases outside gene matches: 1. CDR3 in DNA: TGTGCCAGCAGTTACTCCGGGACAGGGTCCTACAATGAGCAGTTCTTC. Its translation is CASSYSGTGSYNEQFF.

This chain uses TRBV24-1 with TRBJ2-2, with 16 positions matching TRBD2. With V trimmed by 7 bases and J by 5 bases, 9 bases remained unmatched. The CDR3 is made up of 18 amino acids. CDR1 is KGHDR, CDR2 SFDVKD, per germline. In DNA form, the CDR3 reads TGTGCCACCAGCTCCACGGGACTAGCGGGAGGGGGAACCGGGGAGCTGTTTTTT. Protein sequence: CATSSTGLAGGGTGELFF.

The genes are TRBV6-6 and TRBJ2-3, with TRBD2 matching over 11 bases. The germline V gene has CDR1 MNHNY and CDR2 SVGAGI (reference sequence). This CDR3 is built from 14 residues. V lost 2 bases and J lost 9; bases outside the gene matches: 4. This CDR3 reads CASSYGTSGTTQYF. CDR3 coding DNA: TGTGCCAGCAGTTACGGGACTAGCGGCACGACGCAGTATTTT.

A few counts support this clone. The J gene is TRBJ2-3, the V gene TRBV5-1, with 8 bases aligning to TRBD2. CDR1 is SGHRS and CDR2 is YFSETQ in the germline V gene. CDR3 length: 14 amino acids. The trim removed 6 bases at V and 2 bases at J, leaving 5 bases unmatched. The CDR3 bases are TGCGCCAGCAAAACTAGCGGTACCACAGATACGCAGTATTTT. Translation gives CASKTSGTTDTQYF.

The gene calls are TRBV9 and TRBJ2-1; D unclear. The CDR3 has 12 residues. V was pared by 5 bases and J by 5 bases, with 8 bases between. The germline V gene has CDR1 SGDLS and CDR2 YYNGEE. The CDR3 here is CASSLFHNEQFF. CDR3 DNA: TGTGCCAGCAGTCTCTTTCACAATGAGCAGTTCTTC.

Comments on this clone: This CDR3 is also generated by other DNA sequences in the sample. V gene TRBV9 combines with J gene TRBJ2-7; D is unclear. Germline-derived CDR1 and CDR2 are SGDLS and YYNGEE. CDR3 length: 14 amino acids. V lost 0 bases and J 0 bases, leaving 7 bases between the germline ends. CDR3 coding DNA: TGTGCCAGCAGCGTAGGCCCTAGCTCCTACGAGCAGTACTTC. This encodes CASSVGPSSYEQYF. The full variable domain, completed using reference TRBV9 and TRBJ2-7, is DSGVTQTPKHLITATGQRVTLRCSPRSGDLSVYWYQQSLDQGLQFLIQYYNGEERAKGNILERFSAQQFPDLHSELNLSSLELGDSALYFCASSVGPSSYEQYFGPGTRLTVT.

In this sample, this clone turned up a few times. The CDR3: CASSRDRRNEKLFF. The CDR3 bases are TGTGCCAGCAGCCGGGACAGGAGGAATGAAAAACTGTTTTTT. The rearrangement uses TRBV2 and TRBJ1-4, with 8 bases identical to TRBD1. Germline V CDR1 and CDR2: SNHLY, FYNNEI. The trim removed 6 bases at V and 5 bases at J, leaving 5 bases unmatched. This CDR3 is 14 amino acids long. Using reference TRBV2 and TRBJ1-4 for the parts outside the CDR3, the full variable domain is EPEVTQTPSHQVTQMGQEVILRCVPISNHLYFYWYRQILGQKVEFLVSFYNNEISEKSEIFDDQFSVERPDGSNFTLKIRSTKLEDSAMYFCASSRDRRNEKLFFGSGTQLSVL.

This chain links TRBV18 with TRBJ1-4; TRBD1 might be the D (5 bases). CDR1 KGHSH and CDR2 LQKENI come from the germline V gene. This CDR3 comprises 16 residues. Trimming stripped 1 base from V and 8 bases from J, with 17 bases between. CDR3: CASSPHSPREGEKLFF. The CDR3 bases are TGTGCCAGCTCACCACATAGTCCCAGGGAGGGCGAAAAACTGTTTTTT.

The chain has TRBV28 and TRBJ2-5; maybe TRBD1 (8 bases). CDR3 length equals 12 residues. V lost 7 bases, J lost 7 bases, and 13 bases lay in between. CDR1 and CDR2 from the germline V gene are MDHEN and SYDVKM. The CDR3 loop reads CASTQGGPTQYF. The DNA of the CDR3 is TGTGCCAGCACACAGGGGGGGCCGACCCAGTACTTC.

This clone was seen once. The chain employs TRBV11-2 and TRBJ2-7; 7 positions agree with TRBD2. Germline V gives CDR1 SGHAT, CDR2 FQNNGV. This CDR3 has 15 residues. Germline trimming cut 1 base from V and 3 bases from J; bases unmatched to any gene: 6. Written as DNA, the CDR3 is TGTGCCAGCAGCTTAGGGGCGGGAGCTTTCTACGAGCAGTACTTC. Amino acids: CASSLGAGAFYEQYF.

The rearrangement joins TRBV2 to TRBJ1-5; D is perhaps TRBD1 (5 bases). This CDR3 has 15 amino acids. CDR1 and CDR2 (germline): SNHLY, FYNNEI. V lost 5 bases to trimming and J lost 7 bases, with 18 bases between them. CDR3 protein: CASSQAQGLRQPQHF. CDR3 DNA: TGTGCCAGCAGTCAGGCGCAGGGTTTAAGGCAGCCCCAGCATTTT.

The chain employs TRBV5-4 and TRBJ1-1; D unclear. The length of the CDR3 is 14 residues. V gave up 1 base and J gave up 7 bases, with 14 bases separating them. CDR1 is SGHNT, CDR2 YYREEE, per germline (reference sequence). In DNA, the CDR3 is TGTGCCAGCAGCTTGCCTCGTCACATCCTTGAAGCTTTCTTT. It yields the protein CASSLPRHILEAFF.

V gene TRBV4-3 combines with J gene TRBJ1-4, with a weak D call TRBD1 (5 bases). The germline gives CDR1 LGHNA, CDR2 YSLEER. V dropped 0 bases and J dropped 4 bases, with 12 bases sitting between them. This CDR3 contains 16 residues. CDR3 DNA sequence: TGCGCCAGCAGCCAAGATTTCACAGGCGATAATGAAAAACTGTTTTTT. As protein: CASSQDFTGDNEKLFF.

The rearrangement uses TRBV12-3 or TRBV12-4 and TRBJ1-1; D may be TRBD1 (6 bases). This CDR3 is built from 13 residues. V shed 4 bases and J shed 3 bases, with 9 bases lying between them. The CDR3 loop is CASSSKGDTEAFF. The CDR3 DNA reads TGTGCCAGCAGTTCCAAGGGGGACACTGAAGCTTTCTTT.

The chain has TRBV19 and TRBJ2-3, with D tentatively TRBD2 (6 bases). V lost 4 bases, J lost 5 bases, and 13 bases lay in between. CDR1 is LNHDA, CDR2 SQIVND, per germline (reference sequence). The CDR3 has 14 residues. The CDR3 here is CASSKGLGRDTQYF. For the CDR3, the DNA is TGTGCCAGTAGTAAGGGACTCGGGAGAGATACGCAGTATTTT.

Ten or more counts support this clone. V usage is TRBV21-1 and J usage is TRBJ2-2; TRBD1 is taken as the D call from the table, unchecked against the DNA. TRBV21-1 is tagged as a pseudogene. The length of the CDR3 is 16 residues. The CDR3 loop is CASSPRDRGDTGELFF. As DNA, the CDR3 is TGTGCCAGCAGCCCCCGGGACAGGGGGGACACCGGGGAGCTGTTTTTT.